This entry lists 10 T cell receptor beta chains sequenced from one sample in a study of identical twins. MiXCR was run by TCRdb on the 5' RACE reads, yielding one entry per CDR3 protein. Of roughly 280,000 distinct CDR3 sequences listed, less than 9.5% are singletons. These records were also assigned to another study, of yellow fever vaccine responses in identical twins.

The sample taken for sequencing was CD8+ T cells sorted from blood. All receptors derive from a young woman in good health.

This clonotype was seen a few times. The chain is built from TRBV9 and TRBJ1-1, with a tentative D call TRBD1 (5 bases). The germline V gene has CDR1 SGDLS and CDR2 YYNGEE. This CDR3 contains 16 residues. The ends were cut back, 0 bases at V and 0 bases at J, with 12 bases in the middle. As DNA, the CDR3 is TGTGCCAGCAGCGTAGATGTCGACAGTATGAACACTGAAGCTTTCTTT. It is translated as CASSVDVDSMNTEAFF.

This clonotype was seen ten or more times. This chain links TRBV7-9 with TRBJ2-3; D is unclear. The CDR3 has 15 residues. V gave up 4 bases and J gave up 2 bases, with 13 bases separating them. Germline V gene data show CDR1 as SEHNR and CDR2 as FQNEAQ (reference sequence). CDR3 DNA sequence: TGTGCCAGCAGCTCACCGGGCGGAAACACAGATACGCAGTATTTT. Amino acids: CASSSPGGNTDTQYF.

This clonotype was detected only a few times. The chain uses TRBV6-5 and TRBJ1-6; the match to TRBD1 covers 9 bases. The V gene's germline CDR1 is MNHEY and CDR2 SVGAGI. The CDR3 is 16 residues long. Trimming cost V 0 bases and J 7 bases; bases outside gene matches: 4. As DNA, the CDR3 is TGTGCCAGCAGTTACTCTATTGGGACAGGGAATTCACCCCTCCACTTT. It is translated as CASSYSIGTGNSPLHF.

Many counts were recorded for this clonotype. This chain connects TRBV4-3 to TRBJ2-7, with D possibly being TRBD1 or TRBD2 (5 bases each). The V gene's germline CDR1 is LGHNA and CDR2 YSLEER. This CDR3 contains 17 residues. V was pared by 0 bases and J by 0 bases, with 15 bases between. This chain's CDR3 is CASSQDLSGRSSYEQYF. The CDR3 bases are TGCGCCAGCAGCCAAGACCTCTCGGGACGGAGCTCCTACGAGCAGTACTTC.

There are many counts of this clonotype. The chain's CDR3 is CASSLGRTVNTEAFF. In DNA, the CDR3 is TGTGCCAGCAGCTTAGGCCGGACAGTGAACACTGAAGCTTTCTTT. The genes are TRBV7-8 and TRBJ1-1; perhaps TRBD1 as D (6 bases). CDR1 SGHVS and CDR2 FQNEAQ come from the germline V gene. The CDR3 covers 15 residues. Trimming cost V 1 base and J 0 bases, with 9 bases left between them.

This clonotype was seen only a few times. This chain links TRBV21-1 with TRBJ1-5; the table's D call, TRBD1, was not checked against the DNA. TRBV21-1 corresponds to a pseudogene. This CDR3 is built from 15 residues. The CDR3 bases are TGTGCCAGCAACACAGGGACAGCCCGTTTTCAGCCCCAGCATTTT. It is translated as CASNTGTARFQPQHF.

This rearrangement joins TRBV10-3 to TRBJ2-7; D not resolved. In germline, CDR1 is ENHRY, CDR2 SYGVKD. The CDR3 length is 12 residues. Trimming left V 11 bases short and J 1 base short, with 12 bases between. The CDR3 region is CASRAESYEQYF. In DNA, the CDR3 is TGTGCCTCCCGGGCCGAATCCTACGAGCAGTACTTC.

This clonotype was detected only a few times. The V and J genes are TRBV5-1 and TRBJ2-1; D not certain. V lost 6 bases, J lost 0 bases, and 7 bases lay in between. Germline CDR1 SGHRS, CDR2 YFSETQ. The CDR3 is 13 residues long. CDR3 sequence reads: CASTPSSYNEQFF. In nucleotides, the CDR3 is TGCGCCAGCACTCCAAGCTCCTACAATGAGCAGTTCTTC.

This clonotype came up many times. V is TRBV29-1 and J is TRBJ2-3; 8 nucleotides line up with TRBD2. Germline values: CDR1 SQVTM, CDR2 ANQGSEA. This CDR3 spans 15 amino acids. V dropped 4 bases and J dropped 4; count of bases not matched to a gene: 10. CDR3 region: CSVVYSGNHPDTQYF. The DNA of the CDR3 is TGCAGCGTTGTTTATAGCGGGAACCACCCAGATACGCAGTATTTT.

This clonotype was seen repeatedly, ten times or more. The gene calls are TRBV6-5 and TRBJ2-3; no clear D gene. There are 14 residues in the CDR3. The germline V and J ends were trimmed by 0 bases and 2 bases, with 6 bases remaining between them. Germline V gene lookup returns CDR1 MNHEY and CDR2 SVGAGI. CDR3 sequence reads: CASSYSGATDTQYF. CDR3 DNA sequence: TGTGCCAGCAGTTACTCGGGCGCCACAGATACGCAGTATTTT.